This TCR beta chain was sequenced in a study of graft-versus-host responses after intestinal transplantation. The overall study: Every recipient underwent anti-thymocyte globulin induction, then tacrolimus and steroids for approximately three years.

Method: immunoSEQ multiplex PCR; TCRdb's copy keeps in-frame clones and lacks some. The sample consists of about 91,000 clones, under 95% of them appearing once. Comments on this clone: The antigen is unknown.

Study observations and caveats: The authors found GvH clones in recipient marrow, some appearing first in ileum or blood.

Trimming at V came to 7 bases and at J to 4 bases, leaving 5 bases not matched to a gene. Germline V gene sequence: CDR1 LNHDA, CDR2 SQIVND (reference sequence). CDR3 length: 13 amino acids. The starting material was unstimulated CD4+ T cells sorted from spleen or lymph node cells, obtained before transplant. This chain joins TRBV19 and TRBJ1-2; 8 bases map to TRBD1. This clonotype originated in a human donor who was the organ donor for an intestinal transplant. The chain's CDR3 is CASKTGVSYGYTF. CDR3 nucleotide sequence: TGTGCCAGTAAGACAGGGGTATCCTATGGCTACACCTTC.